A single sample gave rise to the 31 T cell receptor beta chains below, sequenced in a study of T cells after yellow fever vaccination. TCRdb re-called the 5' RACE reads through MiXCR, storing one row per CDR3 protein. The table lists 100,000 to 150,000 distinct CDR3 sequences, roughly 8.2% of them singletons, with less than 40% in the top ten. Material: CD8+ T cells sorted from PBMCs, obtained on the day of the yellow fever booster vaccination. The receptors were gathered from a man aged 18 to 29 who received the YFV17D yellow fever vaccine.

In this sample, this clonotype turned up a few times. The chain carries TRBV7-2 and TRBJ2-2; TRBD2 aligns across 16 bases. Germline trimming cut 3 bases from V and 6 bases from J; bases unmatched to any gene: 4. Germline values: CDR1 SGHTA, CDR2 FQGNSA. The CDR3 sequence is 17 residues long. The CDR3 DNA is TGTGCCAGCAGCTTGGGACTAGCGGGGGGGCGGTCCGGGGAGCTGTTTTTT. Translating it yields CASSLGLAGGRSGELFF.

This clonotype was seen a handful of times. The chain uses TRBV13 and TRBJ1-4; the D is unclear. The germline V gene encodes CDR1 PRHDT and CDR2 FYEKMQ (reference sequence). Trimming took 8 bases from V and 3 from J, leaving 10 bases between them. The CDR3 totals 13 residues. The CDR3 sequence: CASLGSPNEKLFF. In DNA form, the CDR3 reads TGTGCCAGCCTGGGTAGCCCTAATGAAAAACTGTTTTTT.

This clonotype was seen a few times. V usage is TRBV7-9 and J usage is TRBJ2-5; tentatively, D is TRBD1 (6 bases). This CDR3 region has 16 residues. Germline assignment: CDR1 SEHNR and CDR2 FQNEAQ (reference sequence). Trimming shortened V by 1 base and J by 1 base, and 13 bases separated the two germline ends. CDR3 nucleotide sequence: TGTGCCAGCAGCTTAGGGCAGGGGCACCCCCAAGAGACCCAGTACTTC. This sequence encodes CASSLGQGHPQETQYF.

The chain employs TRBV7-9 and TRBJ1-2; D might be TRBD1 (5 bases). This CDR3 is 13 amino acids long. The V and J ends lost 4 bases and 3 bases respectively, with 9 bases between them. The germline V gene encodes CDR1 SEHNR and CDR2 FQNEAQ (reference sequence). The CDR3 sequence: CASSSGPYYGYTF. The CDR3 DNA is TGTGCCAGCAGCTCAGGGCCTTACTATGGCTACACCTTC.

This clonotype was seen a handful of times. The chain couples TRBV11-2 to TRBJ2-7, with 10 bases fitting TRBD2. Trimming removed 5 bases from V and 0 bases from J; junction bases left unmatched: 4. CDR3 size: 15 residues. Germline V gene lookup returns CDR1 SGHAT and CDR2 FQNNGV. CDR3: CASSSSGGSSYEQYF. The CDR3 DNA is TGTGCCAGCAGCAGTAGCGGGGGGAGCTCCTACGAGCAGTACTTC.

This clonotype was counted a few times. The chain uses TRBV7-9 and TRBJ1-1; no reliable D call. Per germline, CDR1 SEHNR and CDR2 FQNEAQ (reference sequence). There are 16 residues in the CDR3. The V gene lost 5 bases and the J gene lost 1 base, with 17 bases spanning the gap. The CDR3 region is CASSPRLGRSNTEAFF. The CDR3 DNA follows: TGTGCCAGCAGCCCGCGGCTCGGGCGATCGAACACTGAAGCTTTCTTT.

This clonotype occurred a few times. The chain links TRBV4-1 to TRBJ2-1; either TRBD1 or TRBD2 may fit D (6 bases each). Between the trimmed V and J ends, which lost 1 base and 9 bases, there was a span of 10 bases. The germline V gene encodes CDR1 MGHRA and CDR2 YSYEKL. CDR3 length: 13 residues. The CDR3: CASSQVGGPEQFF. CDR3 coding DNA: TGCGCCAGCAGCCAAGTCGGGGGCCCTGAGCAGTTCTTC.

There are a few counts of this clonotype. The chain uses TRBV9 and TRBJ2-1; 12 nucleotides match TRBD2. V was pared by 4 bases and J by 5 bases, with 7 bases of the junction left unmatched. The V gene's germline CDR1 is SGDLS and CDR2 YYNGEE. The CDR3 runs to 16 residues. The CDR3 bases are TGTGCCAGCAGCACATGGACTAGCGGGGCCAACAATGAGCAGTTCTTC. It translates to CASSTWTSGANNEQFF.

There are a few counts of this clonotype. The J gene is TRBJ2-5, the V gene TRBV12-3 or TRBV12-4, with TRBD2 matching 11 bases. CDR3 length: 15 amino acids. V lost 8 bases to trimming and J lost 5 bases; unmatched junction nucleotides: 10. The CDR3 sequence is CASHDSGGAAETQYF. Here the CDR3 DNA reads TGTGCCAGCCACGATAGCGGGGGGGCCGCCGAGACCCAGTACTTC.

The rearrangement joins TRBV4-1 to TRBJ1-1, with 12 positions matching TRBD1. V lost 3 bases and J lost 6; bases outside the gene matches: 5. Germline V lookup: CDR1 MGHRA, CDR2 YSYEKL. This CDR3 is built from 15 residues. The CDR3 DNA reads as TGCGCCAGCAGCCATGGGACAGGGGGCGTCGCTGAAGCTTTCTTT. Translated, it gives CASSHGTGGVAEAFF.

This clonotype was counted a few times. The CDR3 is CASSLRSEGVETQYF. The DNA of the CDR3 is TGTGCCAGCAGCCTAAGATCTGAGGGGGTAGAGACCCAGTACTTC. The V and J genes are TRBV5-4 and TRBJ2-5; D may be TRBD1 (6 bases). V was cut by 4 bases and J by 4 bases, with 17 bases left in between. This CDR3 comprises 15 residues. Germline V CDR1 and CDR2: SGHNT, YYREEE (reference sequence).

This clonotype occurred many times. V usage is TRBV5-1 and J usage is TRBJ2-7; no firm D call. Germline V CDR1 and CDR2: SGHRS, YFSETQ. V shed 0 bases and J shed 2 bases, with 9 bases lying between them. The CDR3 runs 14 residues. The CDR3 DNA reads TGCGCCAGCAGCTTGGCTGGCGGAACCTACGAGCAGTACTTC. This gives the protein CASSLAGGTYEQYF.

This chain connects TRBV6-2 or TRBV6-3 to TRBJ2-3; a possible D gene is TRBD1 (7 bases). The CDR3 sequence is 13 residues long. V was clipped by 7 bases and J by 5 bases, with 13 bases between them. Germline V gene lookup returns CDR1 MNHEY and CDR2 SVGEGT. CDR3 sequence: CASTEGAGDTQYF. In nucleotides, the CDR3 is TGTGCCAGCACGGAGGGGGCAGGAGATACGCAGTATTTT.

This clonotype appeared a few times. This chain joins TRBV4-2 and TRBJ1-1; maybe TRBD1 (5 bases). Germline CDR1 and CDR2: LGHNA and YNFKEQ. The CDR3 has 15 amino acids. V dropped 4 bases and J dropped 3 bases, with 15 bases sitting between them. The CDR3 DNA sequence: TGTGCCAGCAGCCCTGGGTTCGGGGGAGACACTGAAGCTTTCTTT. This translates into CASSPGFGGDTEAFF.

The CDR3 DNA reads as TGTGCCAGTACCCCGACAGGGGGCGGGAACACTGAAGCTTTCTTT. This codes for CASTPTGGGNTEAFF. The V gene is TRBV19, the J gene TRBJ1-1, with TRBD1 matching over 10 bases. The CDR3 runs 15 residues. Germline CDR1 and CDR2: LNHDA and SQIVND (reference sequence). Trimming took 7 bases from V and 1 from J; bases not matched to a gene: 6.

CDR3 in amino acids: CASSQWTGTTGGLFF. CDR3 coding DNA: TGTGCCAGCAGCCAGTGGACAGGGACAACGGGAGGGTTGTTTTTT. This chain links TRBV7-2 with TRBJ1-4; 8 bases map to TRBD1. The CDR3 is 15 residues long. CDR1 is SGHTA and CDR2 is FQGNSA in the germline V gene. V lost 5 bases to trimming and J lost 15 bases; unmatched junction nucleotides: 17.

This chain uses TRBV4-3 with TRBJ2-3, with 7 bases lining up with TRBD1. Germline V CDR1 and CDR2: LGHNA, YSLEER. The junction had 12 bases not matched to a gene; V was cut back by 0 bases and J by 3 bases. The CDR3 loop spans 18 amino acids. This CDR3 reads CASSQEGLPGQLTDTQYF. For the CDR3, the DNA is TGCGCCAGCAGCCAAGAGGGTCTTCCGGGACAGCTTACAGATACGCAGTATTTT.

The sample holds a few counts of this clonotype. This sequence joins TRBV27 and TRBJ2-3; 8 bases are shared with TRBD1. CDR1 and CDR2 from the germline V gene are MNHEY and SMNVEV (reference sequence). This CDR3 region has 13 residues. The trim removed 5 bases at V and 4 bases at J, leaving 2 bases unmatched. CDR3 amino acids: CASSRTGSDTQYF. In nucleotides, the CDR3 is TGTGCCAGCAGTAGGACAGGGTCAGATACGCAGTATTTT.

This clonotype was counted ten times or more. This chain joins TRBV29-1 and TRBJ2-1; tentatively, D is TRBD1 (5 bases). V was shortened by 2 bases and J by 4 bases, with 12 bases between the two germline ends. Germline CDR1 and CDR2: SQVTM and ANQGSEA. The CDR3 length is 14 residues. In DNA, the CDR3 is TGCAGCGTTGAAATCGTTGGGGCTTACAATGAGCAGTTCTTC. Translated, it gives CSVEIVGAYNEQFF.

V is TRBV25-1 and J is TRBJ2-3; a weak D match, TRBD2 (5 bases). Germline CDR1 and CDR2: MGHDK and SYGVNS. With 0 bases removed from V and 4 bases from J, the gap between germline ends came to 8 bases. The CDR3 totals 14 residues. The CDR3 loop reads CASSEYGLPDTQYF. In DNA form, the CDR3 reads TGTGCCAGCAGTGAATATGGACTTCCAGATACGCAGTATTTT.

This clonotype occurred many times. The genes are TRBV6-5 and TRBJ2-5, with 7 bases identical to TRBD1. This CDR3 comprises 14 residues. The V gene end was trimmed by 4 bases and the J gene end by 3 bases; junction bases not matched to a gene: 5. Germline V gives CDR1 MNHEY, CDR2 SVGAGI. CDR3: CASSFGQEEETQYF. In DNA form, the CDR3 reads TGTGCCAGCAGTTTCGGACAGGAAGAAGAGACCCAGTACTTC.

This clonotype was observed at least ten times. The rearrangement joins TRBV29-1 to TRBJ2-4; D is perhaps TRBD1 (6 bases). CDR3 size: 14 residues. V gave up 4 bases and J gave up 8 bases, with 18 bases separating them. Per the germline V gene, CDR1 is SQVTM and CDR2 is ANQGSEA. The CDR3, as DNA: TGCAGCGTTGTCCCACCGGGACAAGGATACATTCAGTACTTC. Its protein is CSVVPPGQGYIQYF.

V gene TRBV12-3 or TRBV12-4 combines with J gene TRBJ2-6; D gene uncertain. This CDR3 has 14 residues. V lost 8 bases to trimming and J lost 0 bases, with 8 bases between them. In nucleotides, the CDR3 is TGTGCCAGCCCGGGTGGCTCTGGGGCCAACGTCCTGACTTTC. This codes for CASPGGSGANVLTF.

This chain connects TRBV28 to TRBJ1-5; no clear D gene. This CDR3 has 16 residues. V shed 8 bases and J shed 4 bases, with 21 bases lying between them. CDR1 and CDR2 from the germline V gene are MDHEN and SYDVKM. This chain's CDR3 is CASLLSYRVFNQPQHF. CDR3 in DNA: TGTGCCAGCCTCCTTTCGTACCGGGTCTTTAATCAGCCCCAGCATTTT.

V usage is TRBV20-1 and J usage is TRBJ1-4; D remains unclear. CDR3 length: 10 amino acids. Looked up from germline, CDR1 is DFQATT and CDR2 is SNEGSKA (reference sequence). The CDR3 DNA is TGCATTGTACTGGGGGAAAAACTGTTTTTT. Residues: CIVLGEKLFF.

This CDR3 is CASSHKAYTEAFF. CDR3 coding DNA: TGCGCCAGCAGCCATAAGGCTTACACTGAAGCTTTCTTT. The chain uses TRBV4-1 and TRBJ1-1; no definite D call. CDR3 length equals 13 residues. V shed 3 bases and J shed 3 bases, with 8 bases lying between them. Germline V gene lookup returns CDR1 MGHRA and CDR2 YSYEKL.

The chain links TRBV4-2 to TRBJ2-2; 10 positions agree with TRBD2. After removal of 5 bases from V and 4 bases from J, the junction contained 1 base not matched to a gene. The CDR3 is 14 residues long. Germline values: CDR1 LGHNA, CDR2 YNFKEQ. Here the CDR3 DNA reads TGTGCCAGCAGCTTAGCGGGGGGCACCGGGGAGCTGTTTTTT. Translating gives CASSLAGGTGELFF.

The sample holds a few counts of this clonotype. This sequence joins TRBV5-1 and TRBJ2-5; tentatively, D is TRBD2 (5 bases). Germline V gives CDR1 SGHRS, CDR2 YFSETQ. The length of the CDR3 is 14 residues. V lost 1 base and J 1 base, leaving 8 bases between the germline ends. The DNA of the CDR3 is TGCGCCAGCAGCTTGTATCGGGGCCAAGAGACCCAGTACTTC. Encoded protein: CASSLYRGQETQYF.

This clonotype came up many times. J is TRBJ2-1 and V is TRBV5-1; a possible D gene is TRBD2 (6 bases). The CDR3 contains 15 residues. Germline V gives CDR1 SGHRS, CDR2 YFSETQ. Deletions cut 7 bases from V and 4 bases from J, with 18 bases between. This CDR3 reads CASGEVKAPYNEQFF. The CDR3 coding sequence is TGCGCCAGCGGGGAGGTGAAAGCTCCATACAATGAGCAGTTCTTC.

This clonotype turned up a few times. V and J are TRBV5-1 and TRBJ2-5; a weak D match, TRBD1 (5 bases). This CDR3 spans 15 amino acids. Germline lookup yields CDR1 SGHRS and CDR2 YFSETQ. Trimming removed 0 bases at V and 0 bases at J, with 9 bases between. CDR3 nucleotides: TGCGCCAGCAGCTTGGCAGCCAGGGACCAAGAGACCCAGTACTTC. As protein: CASSLAARDQETQYF.

The chain links TRBV28 to TRBJ1-5, with D unresolved. Germline V lookup: CDR1 MDHEN, CDR2 SYDVKM. V gave up 3 bases and J gave up 5 bases, with 8 bases separating them. The CDR3 has 13 residues. The CDR3 DNA reads TGTGCCAGCAGTTTTGAGGAGGATCAGCCCCAGCATTTT. This gives the protein CASSFEEDQPQHF.